This TCR beta chain was identified during a study of cytomegalovirus exposure and HLA in healthy donors. General study findings and limits: Sequencing probably produced one cluster of sequence variants that were highly shared. High specificity and sensitivity for cytomegalovirus status were reported for the classifier.

A remark on this clone: Its antigen remains unknown.

This CDR3 region has 14 residues. Looked up from germline, CDR1 is SGDLS and CDR2 is YYNGEE. Trimming cost V 0 bases and J 7 bases; bases outside gene matches: 6. The PCR had 60 Vbeta and 13 Jbeta primers. Repertoires were generated with immunoSEQ multiplex PCR, while TCRdb's copy carries only in-frame clones and drops some. This sample yields about 150,000 clones, of which about 84% are seen a single time; 5.5% to 6.5% belongs to the top ten. Sequencing used PBMCs. The clonotype comes from a woman between 40 and 50 years old in good health and CMV-seropositive. V usage is TRBV9 and J usage is TRBJ2-7, with 8 nucleotides matching TRBD1. As DNA, the CDR3 is TGTGCCAGCAGCGTAGGACAGGGGATCGGGGAGCAGTACTTC. Its translation: CASSVGQGIGEQYF.